What follows are 5 T cell receptor beta chains derived from one specimen sequenced in a study of T cell therapy after organ transplantation. For these receptors, no antigen is known. TCRdb's table, derived via immunoSEQ multiplex PCR, lists solely in-frame clones and lacks some. The table shows some 47,000 clones, with less than 95% occurring only once. The source material was CD8+ T cells from blood, sampled before autologous CMV-specific T cell therapy. These receptor sequences come from a human patient who had received a solid organ transplant and had CMV disease.

This sequence joins TRBV29-1 and TRBJ2-7, with D hard to call. The CDR3 is 11 residues long. Trimming left V 7 bases short and J 1 base short, with 8 bases between. Germline CDR1 reads SQVTM; CDR2 reads ANQGSEA. CDR3 loop: CSAVSSYEQYF. Here the CDR3 DNA reads TGCAGCGCAGTGAGTTCCTACGAGCAGTACTTC.

The gene calls are TRBV4-1 and TRBJ2-7, with D tentatively TRBD2 (6 bases). CDR1 is MGHRA and CDR2 is YSYEKL in the germline V gene. The CDR3 runs 15 residues. V was cut by 3 bases and J by 0 bases, with 12 bases left in between. CDR3 protein: CASSQEEGSSYEQYF. In nucleotides, the CDR3 is TGCGCCAGCAGCCAGGAGGAGGGGTCCTCCTACGAGCAGTACTTC.

The rearrangement links TRBV6-5 to TRBJ2-1; no clear D. Trimming pared 0 bases from V and 4 bases from J, leaving 7 bases between. The CDR3 length is 14 residues. The germline V gene encodes CDR1 MNHEY and CDR2 SVGAGI. CDR3 DNA: TGTGCCAGCAGTTACTCTCGCGGTTACAATGAGCAGTTCTTC. Translation gives CASSYSRGYNEQFF.

This clone was recorded only once. This chain uses TRBV7-6 with TRBJ1-1; D gene unclear. The CDR3 extends over 13 amino acids. Germline loops: CDR1 SGHVS, CDR2 FNYEAQ. V lost 6 bases and J 1 base, leaving 9 bases between the germline ends. The CDR3 DNA is TGTGCCAGCAGTTCTCTCGCGAACACTGAAGCTTTCTTT. Protein: CASSSLANTEAFF.

The chain uses TRBV27 and TRBJ1-5; no clear D gene. V lost 6 bases and J lost 0, with 9 bases in between. Germline-derived CDR1 and CDR2 are MNHEY and SMNVEV (reference sequence). The length of the CDR3 is 14 residues. The CDR3 loop is CASSWGYSNQPQHF. The CDR3 nucleotides are TGTGCCAGCAGCTGGGGATATAGCAATCAGCCCCAGCATTTT.